The T cell receptor (beta chain) under discussion was sequenced for a study of cytomegalovirus exposure and HLA in healthy donors. Here immunoSEQ multiplex PCR was the method, and the copy in TCRdb shows in-frame clones only, minus some. The repertoire holds about 98,000 clones, with roughly 84% as singletons. This clone appeared once. This TCR was recovered from a young man in good health and CMV-seropositive. Sample: PBMCs.

DNA for the CDR3: TGTGCCAGCAGAGGACAGTCAGGGAACTATGGCTACACCTTC. It is translated as CASRGQSGNYGYTF. The chain couples TRBV2 to TRBJ1-2; D is perhaps TRBD1 (6 bases). Germline assignment: CDR1 SNHLY and CDR2 FYNNEI. This CDR3 is built from 14 residues. Trimming cost V 6 bases and J 2 bases, with 13 bases left between them.